This T cell receptor (beta chain) was sequenced for a study of blood T cell repertoires in COVID-19. Looking at the study overall: The United States, Italy and Spain were the sources of the acute and convalescent COVID-19 samples.

The CDR3 loop spans 13 amino acids. Trimming took 5 bases from V and 6 from J; bases not matched to a gene: 7. CDR1 PRHDT and CDR2 FYEKMQ come from the germline V gene (reference sequence). Method: immunoSEQ multiplex PCR; TCRdb's copy keeps in-frame clones and lacks some. The data show tens of thousands of clones, roughly 80% seen once. The origin of this receptor is a woman of 80 years or more with active or convalescent COVID-19. The V gene is TRBV13, the J gene TRBJ2-7; 7 positions match TRBD2. Sequencing was carried out using peripheral blood. For the CDR3, the DNA is TGTGCCAGCAGCCCCAGCGCGGGGGTCGAGCAGTACTTC. It translates to CASSPSAGVEQYF.